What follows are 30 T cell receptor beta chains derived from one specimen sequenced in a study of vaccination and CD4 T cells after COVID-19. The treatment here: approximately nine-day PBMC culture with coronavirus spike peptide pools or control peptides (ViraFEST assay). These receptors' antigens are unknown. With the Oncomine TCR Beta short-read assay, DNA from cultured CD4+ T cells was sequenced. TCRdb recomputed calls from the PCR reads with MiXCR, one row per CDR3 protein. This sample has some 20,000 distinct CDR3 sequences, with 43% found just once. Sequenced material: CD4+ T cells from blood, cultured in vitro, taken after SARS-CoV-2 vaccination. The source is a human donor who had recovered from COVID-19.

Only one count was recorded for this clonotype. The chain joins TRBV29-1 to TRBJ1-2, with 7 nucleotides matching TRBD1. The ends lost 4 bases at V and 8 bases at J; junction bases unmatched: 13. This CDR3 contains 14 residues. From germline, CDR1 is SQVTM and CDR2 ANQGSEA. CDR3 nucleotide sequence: TGCAGCGTTGGACAGGGCGAAGATCTAGGCGGCTACACCTTC. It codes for CSVGQGEDLGGYTF.

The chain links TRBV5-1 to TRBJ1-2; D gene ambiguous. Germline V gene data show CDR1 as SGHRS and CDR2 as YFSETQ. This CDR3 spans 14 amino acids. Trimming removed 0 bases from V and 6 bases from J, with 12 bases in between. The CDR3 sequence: CASSLALQEDGYTF. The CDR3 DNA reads TGCGCCAGCAGCTTGGCCTTGCAGGAGGATGGCTACACCTTC.

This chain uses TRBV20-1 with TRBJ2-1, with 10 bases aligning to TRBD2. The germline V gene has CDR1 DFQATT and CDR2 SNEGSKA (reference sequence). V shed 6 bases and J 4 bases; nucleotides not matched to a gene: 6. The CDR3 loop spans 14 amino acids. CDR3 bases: TGCAGTGCCGCCCTAGCGGGGGCTTACAATGAGCAGTTCTTC. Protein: CSAALAGAYNEQFF.

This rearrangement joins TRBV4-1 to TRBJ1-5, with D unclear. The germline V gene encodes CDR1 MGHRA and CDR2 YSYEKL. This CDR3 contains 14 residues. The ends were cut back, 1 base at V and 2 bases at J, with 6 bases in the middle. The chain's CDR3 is CASSQVFRNQPQHF. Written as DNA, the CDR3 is TGCGCCAGCAGCCAAGTCTTTCGCAATCAGCCCCAGCATTTT.

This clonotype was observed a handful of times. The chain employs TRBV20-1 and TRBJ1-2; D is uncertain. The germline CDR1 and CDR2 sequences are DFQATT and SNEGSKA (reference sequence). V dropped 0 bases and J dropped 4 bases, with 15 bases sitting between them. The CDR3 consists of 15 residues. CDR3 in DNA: TGCAGTGCTAGAGATGTAAACACTCCCCCCTATGGCTACACCTTC. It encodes CSARDVNTPPYGYTF.

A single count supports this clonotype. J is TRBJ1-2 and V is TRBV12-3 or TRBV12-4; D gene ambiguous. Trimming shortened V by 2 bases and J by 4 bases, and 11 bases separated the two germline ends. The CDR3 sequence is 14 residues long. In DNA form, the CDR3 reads TGTGCCAGCAGTTTAAGATCCTTTCGCTATGGCTACACCTTC. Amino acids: CASSLRSFRYGYTF.

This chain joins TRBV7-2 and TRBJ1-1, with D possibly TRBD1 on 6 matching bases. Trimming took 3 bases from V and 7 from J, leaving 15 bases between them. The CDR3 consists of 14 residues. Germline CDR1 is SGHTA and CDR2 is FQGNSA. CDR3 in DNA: TGTGCCAGCAGCTTCACGACGGACAGTGGTGAAGCTTTCTTT. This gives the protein CASSFTTDSGEAFF.

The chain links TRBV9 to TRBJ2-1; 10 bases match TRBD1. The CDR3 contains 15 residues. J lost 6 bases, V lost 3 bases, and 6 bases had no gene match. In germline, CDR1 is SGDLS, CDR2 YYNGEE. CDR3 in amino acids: CASSASGTGVNEQFF. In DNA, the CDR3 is TGTGCCAGCAGCGCCTCCGGGACAGGGGTCAATGAGCAGTTCTTC.

The CDR3 sequence is CASSFSGTPQETQYF. As DNA, the CDR3 is TGTGCCAGCAGCTTTTCCGGGACTCCACAAGAGACCCAGTACTTC. This chain uses TRBV7-8 with TRBJ2-5, with a possible D match to TRBD2 (6 bases). The CDR3 has 15 residues. Germline CDR1 and CDR2: SGHVS and FQNEAQ. Trimming pared 3 bases from V and 2 bases from J, leaving 13 bases between.

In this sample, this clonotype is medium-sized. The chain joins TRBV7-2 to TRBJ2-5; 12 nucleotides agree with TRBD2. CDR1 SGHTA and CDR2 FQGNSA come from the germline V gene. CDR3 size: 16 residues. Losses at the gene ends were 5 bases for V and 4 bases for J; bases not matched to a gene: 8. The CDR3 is CASSREASGGGETQYF. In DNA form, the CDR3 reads TGTGCCAGCAGCCGTGAGGCTAGCGGGGGGGGAGAGACCCAGTACTTC.

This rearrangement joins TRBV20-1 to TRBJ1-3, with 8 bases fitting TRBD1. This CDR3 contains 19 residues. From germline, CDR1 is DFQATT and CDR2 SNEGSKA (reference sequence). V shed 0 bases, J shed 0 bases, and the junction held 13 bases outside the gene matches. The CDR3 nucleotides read TGCAGTGCTAGAGACGCGCGGGACAGGTCCCACCTCTCTGGAAACACCATATATTTT. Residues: CSARDARDRSHLSGNTIYF.

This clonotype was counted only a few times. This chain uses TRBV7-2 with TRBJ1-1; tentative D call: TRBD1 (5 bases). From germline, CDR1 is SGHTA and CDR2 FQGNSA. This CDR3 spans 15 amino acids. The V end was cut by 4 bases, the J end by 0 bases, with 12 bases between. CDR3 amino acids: CASSSAPGMNTEAFF. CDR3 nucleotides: TGTGCCAGCAGCTCCGCGCCAGGGATGAACACTGAAGCTTTCTTT.

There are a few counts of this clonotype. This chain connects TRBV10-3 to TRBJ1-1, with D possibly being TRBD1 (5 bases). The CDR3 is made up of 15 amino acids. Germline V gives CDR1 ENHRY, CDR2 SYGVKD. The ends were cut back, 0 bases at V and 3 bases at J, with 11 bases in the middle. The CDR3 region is CAISESAGRDTEAFF. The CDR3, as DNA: TGTGCCATCAGTGAGTCCGCAGGGCGGGACACTGAAGCTTTCTTT.

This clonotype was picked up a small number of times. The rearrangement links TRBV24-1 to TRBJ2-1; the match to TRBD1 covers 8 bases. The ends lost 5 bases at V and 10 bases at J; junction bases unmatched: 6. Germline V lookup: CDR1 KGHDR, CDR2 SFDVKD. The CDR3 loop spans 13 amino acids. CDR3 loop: CATSGRGPDEQFF. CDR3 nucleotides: TGTGCCACCAGTGGCAGGGGGCCGGACGAGCAGTTCTTC.

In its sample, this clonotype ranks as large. CDR3 in DNA: TGTGCCAGCAGCCAGAATGGGGGCAGGAACACTGAAGCTTTCTTT. Its translation: CASSQNGGRNTEAFF. The J gene is TRBJ1-1, the V gene TRBV6-1; perhaps TRBD1 as D (6 bases). CDR1 and CDR2 from the germline V gene are MNHNS and SASEGT. Trimming removed 6 bases at V and 1 base at J, with 15 bases between. This CDR3 is 15 amino acids long.

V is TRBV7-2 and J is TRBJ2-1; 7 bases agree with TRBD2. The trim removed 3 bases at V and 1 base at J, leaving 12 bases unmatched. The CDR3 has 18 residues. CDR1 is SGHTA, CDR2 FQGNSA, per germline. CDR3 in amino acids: CASSFPSLAAPSYNEQFF. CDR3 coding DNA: TGTGCCAGCAGCTTCCCCTCCCTAGCGGCTCCTTCCTACAATGAGCAGTTCTTC.

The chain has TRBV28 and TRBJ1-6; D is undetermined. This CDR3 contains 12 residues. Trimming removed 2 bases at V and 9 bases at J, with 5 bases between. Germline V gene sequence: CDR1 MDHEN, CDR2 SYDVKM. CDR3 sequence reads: CASSLVGSPLHF. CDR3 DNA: TGTGCCAGCAGTTTAGTGGGTTCACCCCTCCACTTT.

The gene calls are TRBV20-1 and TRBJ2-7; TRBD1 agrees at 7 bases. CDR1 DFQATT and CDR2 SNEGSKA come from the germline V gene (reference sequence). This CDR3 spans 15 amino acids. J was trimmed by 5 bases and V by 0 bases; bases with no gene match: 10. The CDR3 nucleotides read TGCAGTGCTAGAGATCCCCAACAGGGGAGTAACGAGCAGTACTTC. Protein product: CSARDPQQGSNEQYF.

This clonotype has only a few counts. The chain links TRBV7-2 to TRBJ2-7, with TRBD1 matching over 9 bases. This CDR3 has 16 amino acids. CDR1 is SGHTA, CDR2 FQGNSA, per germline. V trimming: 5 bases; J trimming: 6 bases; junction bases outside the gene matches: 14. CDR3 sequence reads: CASSPPPGTGSSEQYF. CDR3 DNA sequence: TGTGCCAGCAGCCCCCCCCCCGGGACAGGGTCGTCCGAGCAGTACTTC.

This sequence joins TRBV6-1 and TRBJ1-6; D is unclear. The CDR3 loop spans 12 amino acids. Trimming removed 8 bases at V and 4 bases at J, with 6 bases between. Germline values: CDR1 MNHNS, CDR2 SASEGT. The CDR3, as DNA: TGTGCCAGCGGGCAGTATAATTCACCCCTCCACTTT. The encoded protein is CASGQYNSPLHF.

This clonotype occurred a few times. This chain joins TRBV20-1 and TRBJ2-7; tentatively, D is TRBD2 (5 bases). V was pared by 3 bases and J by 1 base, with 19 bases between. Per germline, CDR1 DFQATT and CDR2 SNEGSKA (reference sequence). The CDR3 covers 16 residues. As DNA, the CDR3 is TGCAGTGCTAGGGGCGTCGCGGGCTCTCTTTCCTACGAGCAGTACTTC. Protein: CSARGVAGSLSYEQYF.

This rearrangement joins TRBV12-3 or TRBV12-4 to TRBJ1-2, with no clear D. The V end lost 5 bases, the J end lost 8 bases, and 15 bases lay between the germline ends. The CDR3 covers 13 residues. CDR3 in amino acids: CASSTRTLWGYTF. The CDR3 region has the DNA TGTGCCAGCAGTACCCGGACCCTATGGGGCTACACCTTC.

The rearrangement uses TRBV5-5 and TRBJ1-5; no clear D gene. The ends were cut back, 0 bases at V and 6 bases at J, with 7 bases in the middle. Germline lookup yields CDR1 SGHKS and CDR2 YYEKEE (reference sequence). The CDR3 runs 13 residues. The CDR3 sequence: CASSLGGFQPQHF. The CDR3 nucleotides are TGTGCCAGCAGCTTGGGGGGTTTTCAGCCCCAGCATTTT. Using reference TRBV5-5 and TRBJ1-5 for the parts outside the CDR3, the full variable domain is DAGVTQSPTHLIKTRGQQVTLRCSPISGHKSVSWYQQVLGQGPQFIFQYYEKEERGRGNFPDRFSARQFPNYSSELNVNALLLGDSALYLCASSLGGFQPQHFGDGTRLSIL.

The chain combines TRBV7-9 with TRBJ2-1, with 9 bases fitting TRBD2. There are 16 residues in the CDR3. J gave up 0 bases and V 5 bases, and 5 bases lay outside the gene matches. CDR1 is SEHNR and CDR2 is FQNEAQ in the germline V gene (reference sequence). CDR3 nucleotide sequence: TGTGCCAGCAGCCCCGGGACTAGCAGCTCCTACAATGAGCAGTTCTTC. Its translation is CASSPGTSSSYNEQFF.

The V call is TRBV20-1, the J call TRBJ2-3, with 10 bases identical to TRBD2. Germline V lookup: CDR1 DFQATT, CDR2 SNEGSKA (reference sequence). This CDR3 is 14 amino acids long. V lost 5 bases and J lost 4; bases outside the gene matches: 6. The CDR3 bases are TGCAGTGCTCCCCTAGCGGGGGTGGCAGATACGCAGTATTTT. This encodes CSAPLAGVADTQYF.

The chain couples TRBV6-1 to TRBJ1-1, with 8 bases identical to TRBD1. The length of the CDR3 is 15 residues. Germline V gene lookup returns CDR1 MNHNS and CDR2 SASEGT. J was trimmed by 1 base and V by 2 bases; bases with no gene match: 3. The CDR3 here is CASSERDRKNTEAFF. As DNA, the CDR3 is TGTGCCAGCAGTGAACGGGACAGGAAGAACACTGAAGCTTTCTTT.

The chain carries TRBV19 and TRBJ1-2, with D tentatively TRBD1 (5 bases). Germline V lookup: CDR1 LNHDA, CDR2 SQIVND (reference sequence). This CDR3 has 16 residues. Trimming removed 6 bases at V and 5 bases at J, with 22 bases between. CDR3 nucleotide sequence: TGTGCCAGTAGGGCTATCGGGTTCCAGGGAGGATATGGCTACACCTTC. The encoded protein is CASRAIGFQGGYGYTF.

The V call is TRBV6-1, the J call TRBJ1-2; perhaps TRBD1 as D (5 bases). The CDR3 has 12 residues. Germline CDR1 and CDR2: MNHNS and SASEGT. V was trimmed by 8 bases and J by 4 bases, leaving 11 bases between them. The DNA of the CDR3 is TGTGCCAGCCGGATGGGGGGCTATGGCTACACCTTC. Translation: CASRMGGYGYTF.

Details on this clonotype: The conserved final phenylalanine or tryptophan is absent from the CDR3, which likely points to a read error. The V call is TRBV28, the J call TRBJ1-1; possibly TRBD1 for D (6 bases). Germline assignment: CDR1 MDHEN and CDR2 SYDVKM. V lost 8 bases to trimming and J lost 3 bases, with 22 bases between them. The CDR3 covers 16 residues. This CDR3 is CASRSPGGTLYTEAFL. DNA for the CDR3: TGTGCCAGCCGCTCACCGGGGGGCACTCTCTACACTGAAGCTTTCTTA.

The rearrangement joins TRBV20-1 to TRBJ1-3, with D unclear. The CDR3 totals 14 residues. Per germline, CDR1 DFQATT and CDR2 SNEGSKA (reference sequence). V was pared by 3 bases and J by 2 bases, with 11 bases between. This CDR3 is CSASKTATGNTIYF. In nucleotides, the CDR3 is TGCAGTGCTAGTAAGACGGCTACTGGAAACACCATATATTTT.